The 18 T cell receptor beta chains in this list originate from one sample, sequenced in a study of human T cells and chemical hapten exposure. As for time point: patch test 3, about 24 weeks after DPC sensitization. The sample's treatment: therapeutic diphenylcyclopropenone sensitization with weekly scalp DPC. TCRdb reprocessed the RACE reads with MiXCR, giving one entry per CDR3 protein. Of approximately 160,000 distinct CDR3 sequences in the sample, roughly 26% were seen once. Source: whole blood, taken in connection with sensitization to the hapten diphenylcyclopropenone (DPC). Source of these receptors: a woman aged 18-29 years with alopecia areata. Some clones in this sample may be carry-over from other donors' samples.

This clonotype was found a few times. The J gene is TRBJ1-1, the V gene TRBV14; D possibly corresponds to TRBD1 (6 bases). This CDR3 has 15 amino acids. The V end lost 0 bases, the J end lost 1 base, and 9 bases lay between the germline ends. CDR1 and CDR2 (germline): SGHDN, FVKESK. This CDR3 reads CASSQDQGWNTEAFF. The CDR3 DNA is TGTGCCAGCAGCCAAGATCAGGGGTGGAACACTGAAGCTTTCTTT.

The CDR3 region has the DNA TGTGCCAGCAGTTTATTAAGGGAGAACACTGAAGCTTTCTTT. This encodes CASSLLRENTEAFF. The V call is TRBV28, the J call TRBJ1-1; D not certain. The CDR3 is 14 amino acids. Germline loops: CDR1 MDHEN, CDR2 SYDVKM. Trimming removed 1 base from V and 1 base from J, with 7 bases in between.

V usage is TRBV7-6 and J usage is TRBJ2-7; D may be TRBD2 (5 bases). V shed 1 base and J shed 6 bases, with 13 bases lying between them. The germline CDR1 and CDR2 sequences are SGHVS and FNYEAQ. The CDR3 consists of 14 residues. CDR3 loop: CASSLVRGRSEQYF. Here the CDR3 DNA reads TGTGCCAGCAGCTTAGTTCGGGGAAGGAGCGAGCAGTACTTC.

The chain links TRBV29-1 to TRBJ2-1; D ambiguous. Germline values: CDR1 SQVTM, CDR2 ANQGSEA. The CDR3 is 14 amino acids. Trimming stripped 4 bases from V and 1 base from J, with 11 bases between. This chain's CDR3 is CSVGIWNSYNEQFF. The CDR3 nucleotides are TGCAGCGTTGGTATTTGGAATTCCTACAATGAGCAGTTCTTC.

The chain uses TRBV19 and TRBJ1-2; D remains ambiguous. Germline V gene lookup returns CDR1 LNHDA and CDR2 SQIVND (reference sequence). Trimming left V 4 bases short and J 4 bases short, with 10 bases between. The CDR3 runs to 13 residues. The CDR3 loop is CASSRKAVYGYTF. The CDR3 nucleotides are TGTGCCAGTAGTAGAAAGGCGGTCTATGGCTACACCTTC.

For the CDR3, the DNA is TGTGCCAGCAGCCCGGGTTCAAGAGGGGAAAAACTGTTTTTT. As protein: CASSPGSRGEKLFF. The chain has TRBV2 and TRBJ1-4; D remains ambiguous. Germline CDR1 is SNHLY and CDR2 is FYNNEI. The V and J ends lost 6 bases and 8 bases respectively, with 16 bases between them. This CDR3 has 14 amino acids.

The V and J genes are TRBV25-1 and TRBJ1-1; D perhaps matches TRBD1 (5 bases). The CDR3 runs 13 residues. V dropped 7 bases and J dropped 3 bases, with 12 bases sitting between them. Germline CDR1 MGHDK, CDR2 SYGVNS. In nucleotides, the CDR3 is TGTGCCAGCAAAAGATCAGGGTACACTGAAGCTTTCTTT. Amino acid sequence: CASKRSGYTEAFF. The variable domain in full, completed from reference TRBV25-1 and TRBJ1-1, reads EADIYQTPRYLVIGTGKKITLECSQTMGHDKMYWYQQDPGMELHLIHYSYGVNSTEKGDLSSESTVSRIRTEHFPLTLESARPSHTSQYLCASKRSGYTEAFFGQGTRLTVV.

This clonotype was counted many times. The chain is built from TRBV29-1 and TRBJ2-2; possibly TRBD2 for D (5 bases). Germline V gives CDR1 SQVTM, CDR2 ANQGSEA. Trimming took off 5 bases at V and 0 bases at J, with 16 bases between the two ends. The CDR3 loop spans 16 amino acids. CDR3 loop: CSVPVTGIANTGELFF. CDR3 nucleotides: TGCAGCGTTCCGGTGACGGGGATCGCGAACACCGGGGAGCTGTTTTTT.

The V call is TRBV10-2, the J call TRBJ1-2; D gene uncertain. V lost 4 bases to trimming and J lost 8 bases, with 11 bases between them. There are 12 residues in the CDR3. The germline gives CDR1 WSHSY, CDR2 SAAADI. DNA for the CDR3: TGCGCCAGCAGTGTGGACTATGAGGGCTACACCTTC. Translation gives CASSVDYEGYTF.

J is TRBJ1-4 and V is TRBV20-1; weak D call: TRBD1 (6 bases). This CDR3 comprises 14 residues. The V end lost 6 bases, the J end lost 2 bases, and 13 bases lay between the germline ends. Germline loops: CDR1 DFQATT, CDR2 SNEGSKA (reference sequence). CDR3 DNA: TGCAGTGCCCTAAAGGGGGGTACTAATGAAAAACTGTTTTTT. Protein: CSALKGGTNEKLFF.

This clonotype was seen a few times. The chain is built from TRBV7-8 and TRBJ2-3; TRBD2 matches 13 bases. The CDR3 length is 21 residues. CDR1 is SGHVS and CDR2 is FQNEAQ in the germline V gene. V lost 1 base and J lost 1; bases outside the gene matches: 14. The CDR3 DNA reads TGTGCCAGCAGCTTAGAACCCCCGGGACTAGCGGGGATACCCCGCACAGATACGCAGTATTTT. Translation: CASSLEPPGLAGIPRTDTQYF.

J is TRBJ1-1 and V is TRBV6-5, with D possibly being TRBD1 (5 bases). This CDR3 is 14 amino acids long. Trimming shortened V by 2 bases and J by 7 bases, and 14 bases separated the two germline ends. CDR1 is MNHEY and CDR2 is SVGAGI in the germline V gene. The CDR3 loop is CASSYASGTGEAFF. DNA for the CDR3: TGTGCCAGCAGTTACGCTTCTGGGACCGGTGAAGCTTTCTTT.

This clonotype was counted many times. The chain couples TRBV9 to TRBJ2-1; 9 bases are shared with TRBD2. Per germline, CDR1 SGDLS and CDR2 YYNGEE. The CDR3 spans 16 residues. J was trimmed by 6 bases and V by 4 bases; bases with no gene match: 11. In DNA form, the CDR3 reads TGTGCCAGCAGCTTCCTCCCGGGACTAGCCCCCAATGAGCAGTTCTTC. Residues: CASSFLPGLAPNEQFF.

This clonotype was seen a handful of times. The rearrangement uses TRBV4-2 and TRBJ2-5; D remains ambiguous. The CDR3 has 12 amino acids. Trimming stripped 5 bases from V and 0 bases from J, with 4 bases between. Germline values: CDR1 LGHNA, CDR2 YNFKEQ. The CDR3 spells CASSVYQETQYF. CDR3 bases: TGTGCCAGCAGCGTTTACCAAGAGACCCAGTACTTC.

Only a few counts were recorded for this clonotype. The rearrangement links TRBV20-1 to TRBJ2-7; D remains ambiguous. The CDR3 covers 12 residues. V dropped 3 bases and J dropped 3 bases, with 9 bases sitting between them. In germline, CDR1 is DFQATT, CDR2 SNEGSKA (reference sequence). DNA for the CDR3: TGCAGTGCTAGGGAGAAGTTCTACGAGCAGTACTTC. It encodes CSAREKFYEQYF.

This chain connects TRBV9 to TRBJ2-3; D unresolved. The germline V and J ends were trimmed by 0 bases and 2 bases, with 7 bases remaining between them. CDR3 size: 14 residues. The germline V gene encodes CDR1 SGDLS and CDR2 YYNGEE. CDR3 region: CASSVGPFTDTQYF. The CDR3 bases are TGTGCCAGCAGCGTAGGACCTTTCACAGATACGCAGTATTTT. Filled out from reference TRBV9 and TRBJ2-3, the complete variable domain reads DSGVTQTPKHLITATGQRVTLRCSPRSGDLSVYWYQQSLDQGLQFLIQYYNGEERAKGNILERFSAQQFPDLHSELNLSSLELGDSALYFCASSVGPFTDTQYFGPGTRLTVL.

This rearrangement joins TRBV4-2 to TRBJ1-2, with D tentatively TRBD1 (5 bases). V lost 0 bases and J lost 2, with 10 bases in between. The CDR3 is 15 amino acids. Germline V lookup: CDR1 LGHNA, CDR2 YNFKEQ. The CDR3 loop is CASSQETAINYGYTF. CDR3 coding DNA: TGTGCCAGCAGCCAAGAGACAGCGATCAACTATGGCTACACCTTC.

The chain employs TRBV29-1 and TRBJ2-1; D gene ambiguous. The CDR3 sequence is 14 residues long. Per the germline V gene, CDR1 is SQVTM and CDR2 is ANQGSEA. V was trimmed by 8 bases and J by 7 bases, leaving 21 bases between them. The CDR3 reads CSSRLTPPRNEQFF. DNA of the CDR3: TGCAGCTCACGCCTAACGCCTCCTCGGAATGAGCAGTTCTTC.